This record covers a single T cell receptor (beta chain). What it recognizes is unknown. In the PCR, 60 Vbeta and 13 Jbeta primers were used. The protocol was immunoSEQ multiplex PCR, while the TCRdb copy is restricted to in-frame clones and leaves out a portion. The table shows around 100,000 clones, with roughly three quarters occurring only once. This specimen comes from a study of cytomegalovirus exposure and HLA in healthy donors. Whole-study results and caveats: TCR beta V- and J-gene trimming was later associated with a missense DCLRE1C variant. Accurate HLA-A and HLA-B prediction from TCR beta sequences was reported for most subjects.

The sequencing sample was made of PBMCs. This clonotype was sampled from a woman younger than 35 in good health and CMV-seropositive.

The CDR3 loop reads CASSGIVQGDPQPQHF. CDR3 sequence (DNA): TGTGCCAGCAGCGGAATTGTACAGGGGGATCCTCAGCCCCAGCATTTT. J is TRBJ1-5 and V is TRBV7-3; TRBD1 aligns across 8 bases. CDR1 and CDR2 (germline): SGHTA, FQGTGA. V shed 5 bases, J shed 6 bases, and the junction held 12 bases outside the gene matches. This CDR3 comprises 16 residues. The whole variable domain, remainder taken from reference TRBV7-3 and TRBJ1-5, is GAGVSQTPSNKVTEKGKYVELRCDPISGHTALYWYRQSLGQGPEFLIYFQGTGAADDSGLPNDRFFAVRPEGSVSTLKIQRTERGDSAVYLCASSGIVQGDPQPQHFGDGTRLSIL.